The 11 T cell receptor beta chains presented below share a single source sample, sequenced in a study of blood T cell repertoires in COVID-19. The method was immunoSEQ multiplex PCR; TCRdb's version includes in-frame clones alone and lacks a portion of them. The sample shows about 120,000 clones, 84% of them seen only once. The sample consisted of PBMCs or T cells enriched from blood (not recorded which). The receptors here all came from a woman aged 30 to 39 who had recovered from COVID-19.

This chain's CDR3 is CASTPSGYTDTQYF. CDR3 DNA sequence: TGTGCCAGCACGCCTAGCGGGTATACAGATACGCAGTATTTT. J is TRBJ2-3 and V is TRBV5-4; 8 bases fit TRBD2. The germline gives CDR1 SGHNT, CDR2 YYREEE (reference sequence). The length of the CDR3 is 14 residues. The J segment lost 3 bases and the V segment lost 6 bases, leaving 6 bases of the junction unmatched.

The chain is built from TRBV9 and TRBJ2-3; no firm D call. CDR1 and CDR2 (germline): SGDLS, YYNGEE. The CDR3 runs 14 residues. V was trimmed by 3 bases and J by 1 base, leaving 9 bases between them. In DNA form, the CDR3 reads TGTGCCAGCAGCGGGAGAGATGGCACAGATACGCAGTATTTT. Its translation: CASSGRDGTDTQYF.

This chain links TRBV3-1 (or the pseudogene TRBV3-2) with TRBJ2-1; D gene uncertain. The CDR3 consists of 14 residues. CDR1 and CDR2 from the germline V gene are LGHDT and YNNKEL (reference sequence). V was trimmed by 0 bases and J by 8 bases, leaving 11 bases between them. CDR3 coding DNA: TGTGCCAGCAGCCAAGATGTATCCGAGGATGAGCAGTTCTTC. Protein product: CASSQDVSEDEQFF.

In nucleotides, the CDR3 is TGTGCCAGCAGTGACCGGGACAGGGCCGGGGGCTATGGCTACACCTTC. Residues: CASSDRDRAGGYGYTF. V is TRBV7-9 and J is TRBJ1-2; 9 bases agree with TRBD1. The CDR3 is made up of 16 amino acids. The V and J ends lost 6 bases and 4 bases, in that order; junction bases with no gene match: 12. The germline V gene has CDR1 SEHNR and CDR2 FQNEAQ (reference sequence).

The table lists this clone with a count of one. The CDR3 DNA follows: TGCGCCAGCAGACCTCAGGGGGCCTATGGCTACACCTTC. It is translated as CASRPQGAYGYTF. The chain carries TRBV5-1 and TRBJ1-2, with 8 nucleotides matching TRBD1. Trimming cost V 5 bases and J 4 bases; bases outside gene matches: 4. The CDR3 covers 13 residues. Germline V gene sequence: CDR1 SGHRS, CDR2 YFSETQ.

The genes are TRBV4-1 and TRBJ1-6; 10 positions agree with TRBD1. Trimming took 2 bases from V and 3 from J; bases not matched to a gene: 4. CDR3 length: 17 residues. Germline CDR1 is MGHRA and CDR2 is YSYEKL. The CDR3 bases are TGCGCCAGCAGCCAAAGGGGGACAGGGGACTATAATTCACCCCTCCACTTT. Encoded protein: CASSQRGTGDYNSPLHF.

This clone was recorded once. V is TRBV30 and J is TRBJ1-5; 9 bases are shared with TRBD1. V was pared by 5 bases and J by 2 bases, with 4 bases of the junction left unmatched. The germline CDR1 and CDR2 sequences are GTSNPN and SVGIG (reference sequence). The CDR3 is 14 residues long. The CDR3 sequence: CAWGGQGRNQPQHF. In nucleotides, the CDR3 is TGTGCCTGGGGGGGACAGGGACGCAATCAGCCCCAGCATTTT.

The chain recombines TRBV3-1 (or the pseudogene TRBV3-2) with TRBJ2-7, with D possibly matching TRBD1 (9 bases). Trimming removed 0 bases at V and 9 bases at J, with 24 bases between. Germline assignment: CDR1 LGHDT and CDR2 YNNKEL (reference sequence). The CDR3 totals 17 residues. This CDR3 reads CASSQDRGGTGPIGQYF. CDR3 nucleotides: TGTGCCAGCAGCCAAGACCGGGGGGGGACAGGGCCAATCGGGCAGTACTTC.

The V gene is TRBV7-9, the J gene TRBJ1-6; 7 bases match TRBD1. Unmatched junction bases numbered 13, after V lost 5 bases and J lost 15 bases. Germline V gene lookup returns CDR1 SEHNR and CDR2 FQNEAQ (reference sequence). CDR3 length: 14 amino acids. CDR3 DNA sequence: TGTGCCAGCAGCCGGGACAGTCCCTTAGATGTCCTCCACTTT. It translates to CASSRDSPLDVLHF. The entire variable domain, with the rest obtained from reference TRBV7-9 and TRBJ1-6, is as follows: DTGVSQNPRHKITKRGQNVTFRCDPISEHNRLYWYRQTLGQGPEFLTYFQNEAQLEKSRLLSDRFSAERPKGSFSTLEIQRTEQGDSAMYLCASSRDSPLDVLHFGNGTRLTVT.

J is TRBJ1-1 and V is TRBV5-8; TRBD1 aligns across 9 bases. CDR1 and CDR2 from the germline V gene are SGHTS and YDEGEE. The CDR3 has 14 residues. Germline trimming cut 3 bases from V and 5 bases from J; bases unmatched to any gene: 5. CDR3 residues: CASSWGTGRTEAFF. In DNA form, the CDR3 reads TGTGCCAGCAGCTGGGGGACAGGGAGGACTGAAGCTTTCTTT.

V gene TRBV15 combines with J gene TRBJ2-1, with D possibly TRBD2 on 6 matching bases. Germline values: CDR1 LNHNV, CDR2 YYDKDF (reference sequence). V gave up 8 bases and J gave up 7 bases, with 18 bases separating them. The CDR3 runs to 14 residues. For the CDR3, the DNA is TGTGCCACCCTAGGGAGGAGCCTCCCGAATGAGCAGTTCTTC. Its protein product is CATLGRSLPNEQFF.